Listed below are T cell receptor beta chains from one sample, sequenced in a study of early stage breast cancer tumors. Data came from immunoSEQ multiplex PCR; TCRdb stores just in-frame clones and leaves some out. The sample lists 55,000 to 70,000 clones, 65% to 85% seen once, with about 4.5% in the top ten. Sequencing input: blood. The receptors were gathered from a person aged 40-50 years with breast cancer. CDR3s leave out the opening cysteine and the closing phenylalanine or tryptophan. Each record gives: V gene, J gene, CDR3 protein.

v_gene: TRBV11-2
j_gene: TRBJ1-1
CDR3aa: ASSSFRDRDTEAF

v_gene: TRBV6-1
j_gene: TRBJ2-2
CDR3aa: ASSERLLGELF

v_gene: TRBV2
j_gene: TRBJ2-5
CDR3aa: ASPSGKETQY

v_gene: TRBV25-1
j_gene: TRBJ1-1
CDR3aa: ASLPQGYTEAF

v_gene: TRBV6-4
j_gene: TRBJ2-1
CDR3aa: ASSDRVGQLGEQF

v_gene: TRBV7-9
j_gene: TRBJ1-5
CDR3aa: ASSLTGGNQPQH

v_gene: TRBV5-1
j_gene: TRBJ2-1
CDR3aa: ASSLGSGGVGIEQF

v_gene: TRBV6-1
j_gene: TRBJ2-7
CDR3aa: ASSRAGEQY

v_gene: TRBV9
j_gene: TRBJ2-3
CDR3aa: ASTQGRDKGEDTQY

v_gene: TRBV28
j_gene: TRBJ1-2
CDR3aa: ASRPGRGPRGYT

v_gene: TRBV11-2
j_gene: TRBJ1-5
CDR3aa: ASSFGRLHQPQH

v_gene: TRBV28
j_gene: TRBJ2-1
CDR3aa: ASTTFVRQGYYNEQF

v_gene: TRBV28
j_gene: TRBJ2-3
CDR3aa: ASSGGPPDTQY

v_gene: TRBV19
j_gene: TRBJ1-1
CDR3aa: ASNRQEGTEAF

v_gene: TRBV18
j_gene: TRBJ1-2
CDR3aa: ASSPQDYGYT

v_gene: TRBV11-2
j_gene: TRBJ2-7
CDR3aa: ASSLGFVGEGLEQY

v_gene: TRBV19
j_gene: TRBJ1-2
CDR3aa: ASSIKRGADYGYT

v_gene: TRBV7-2
j_gene: TRBJ1-2
CDR3aa: ASSPANYGYT

v_gene: TRBV5-6
j_gene: TRBJ1-4
CDR3aa: ASTGSPLANEKLF

v_gene: TRBV5-1
j_gene: TRBJ1-5
CDR3aa: ASSFGSGSSNQPQH

v_gene: TRBV2
j_gene: TRBJ1-5
CDR3aa: ASSQDGSNQPQH

v_gene: TRBV7-8
j_gene: TRBJ2-1
CDR3aa: ASSLVYRAGGNNEQF

v_gene: TRBV15
j_gene: TRBJ1-2
CDR3aa: ATSRDFWANYGYT

v_gene: TRBV13
j_gene: TRBJ1-4
CDR3aa: ASSLGTGLIGTNEKLF

v_gene: TRBV5-1
j_gene: TRBJ1-5
CDR3aa: ASSLAPGSNQPQH

v_gene: TRBV19
j_gene: TRBJ1-1
CDR3aa: ASSISTNTEAF

v_gene: TRBV6-1
j_gene: TRBJ1-1
CDR3aa: ASKQALNTEAF

v_gene: TRBV29-1
j_gene: TRBJ2-7
CDR3aa: SVDGGGPRYEQY

v_gene: TRBV5-1
j_gene: TRBJ2-7
CDR3aa: ASSLRTGGYEQY

v_gene: TRBV4-1
j_gene: TRBJ2-7
CDR3aa: ASSQDWGQGYYEQY

v_gene: TRBV5-4
j_gene: TRBJ2-5
CDR3aa: ASSLIIAYGTGGQETQY

v_gene: TRBV5-4
j_gene: TRBJ2-3
CDR3aa: ASFLMGGGPDTQY

v_gene: TRBV15
j_gene: TRBJ2-1
CDR3aa: ATGAGSGSDNEQF

v_gene: TRBV30
j_gene: TRBJ2-7
CDR3aa: AWRSVSKTSKPYEQY

v_gene: TRBV18
j_gene: TRBJ2-1
CDR3aa: ASSRRQGDYNEQF

v_gene: TRBV5-5
j_gene: TRBJ2-7
CDR3aa: ASSLVPGLATYEQY

v_gene: TRBV6-5
j_gene: TRBJ2-1
CDR3aa: ASSRTSGTYNEQF

v_gene: TRBV2
j_gene: TRBJ2-2
CDR3aa: ASTSLGTGELF

v_gene: TRBV9
j_gene: TRBJ2-1
CDR3aa: ASSVGVEREYNEQF

v_gene: TRBV2
j_gene: TRBJ1-3
CDR3aa: ASRPPQSLGSGNTIY

v_gene: TRBV28
j_gene: TRBJ2-3
CDR3aa: ASSSIQRQGDTQY